The rows below give T cell receptor beta chains drawn from one sample of a study of long-term antiretroviral therapy in people with HIV. TCRdb keeps only in-frame clones here, not all; method: immunoSEQ multiplex PCR. Seen here are 30,000 to 40,000 clones, 70% to 80% observed once, and the top ten hold 3% to 3.5%. The sequencing used unsorted PBMCs, collected 1.9 years after starting antiretroviral therapy. These receptors were collected from a young man with HIV. Each CDR3 is given with its conserved first and last residue. The D gene is left open where the match is weak.

j_call v_call d_call cdr3_aa cdr3_nt
TRBJ1-2 TRBV28 - CASSLSFGLNYGYTF TGTGCCAGCAGTCTTTCCTTCGGGTTAAACTATGGCTACACCTTC
TRBJ1-1 TRBV7-8 TRBD1 CASTLSGGYEAFF TGTGCCAGCACCCTCTCAGGGGGGTATGAAGCTTTCTTT
TRBJ2-2 TRBV14 - CASSSNVRAGELFF TGTGCCAGCAGCTCGAATGTAAGGGCCGGGGAGCTGTTTTTT
TRBJ1-2 TRBV7-8 - CASSLAWGDYGYTF TGTGCCAGCAGCTTAGCGTGGGGTGACTATGGCTACACCTTC
TRBJ1-4 TRBV28 - CASSFLGRAGKLFF TGTGCCAGCAGTTTCCTGGGCAGGGCTGGAAAACTGTTTTTT
TRBJ2-1 TRBV5-4 - CASSSTGHYEDNEQFF TGTGCCAGCAGCAGCACAGGACATTATGAGGACAATGAGCAGTTCTTC
TRBJ1-2 TRBV28 TRBD1 CASRTDRADYGYTF TGTGCCAGCAGAACCGACAGGGCGGACTATGGCTACACCTTC
TRBJ1-2 TRBV5-1 - CASSASSWGYGYTF TGCGCCAGCAGTGCGTCTTCTTGGGGCTATGGCTACACCTTC
TRBJ1-6 TRBV30 - CAWTGAGFGSPLHF TGTGCCTGGACCGGGGCGGGATTTGGGTCACCCCTCCACTTT
TRBJ1-2 TRBV2 - CASSGDGYTF TGTGCCAGCAGTGGGGATGGCTACACCTTC